What follows are 14 T cell receptor beta chains derived from one specimen sequenced in a study of blood T cell repertoires in COVID-19. Sequenced by immunoSEQ multiplex PCR; TCRdb stores in-frame clones only, minus some. The sample yields about 120,000 clones, around 88% seen once. The sequenced sample was peripheral blood. These receptors were obtained from a human donor with acute or convalescent COVID-19. The donor label of this sample is uncertain.

V usage is TRBV5-4 and J usage is TRBJ1-2, with D perhaps matching TRBD1 (5 bases). The CDR3 is 15 residues long. The germline CDR1 and CDR2 sequences are SGHNT and YYREEE (reference sequence). V gave up 3 bases and J gave up 4 bases, with 16 bases separating them. The CDR3 protein is CASSSGVAASYGYTF. CDR3 nucleotides: TGTGCCAGCAGCTCGGGGGTAGCAGCGTCCTATGGCTACACCTTC.

This sequence joins TRBV9 and TRBJ1-3; TRBD1 matches at 7 bases. The trim removed 4 bases at V and 0 bases at J, leaving 10 bases unmatched. From germline, CDR1 is SGDLS and CDR2 YYNGEE. The CDR3 totals 17 residues. Here the CDR3 DNA reads TGTGCCAGCAGCCCCTGGGGACAGTCCCACTCTGGAAACACCATATATTTT. This translates into CASSPWGQSHSGNTIYF.

In DNA form, the CDR3 reads TGTGCCAGCAGCGCCGGGAAATTTGGCGAATCACCCCTCCACTTT. This gives the protein CASSAGKFGESPLHF. The chain employs TRBV11-1 and TRBJ1-6; no definite D call. The CDR3 contains 15 residues. V lost 5 bases and J lost 10, with 18 bases in between. CDR1 is SGHAT, CDR2 FQDESV, per germline (reference sequence). The full variable domain, its missing parts supplied by reference TRBV11-1 and TRBJ1-6, is EAEVAQSPRYKITEKSQAVAFWCDPISGHATLYWYRQILGQGPELLVQFQDESVVDDSQLPKDRFSAERLKGVDSTLKIQPAELGDSAMYLCASSAGKFGESPLHFGNGTRLTVT.

This clone appeared a single time. The chain joins TRBV20-1 to TRBJ2-3; the D gene is possibly TRBD2 (5 bases). The CDR3 contains 11 residues. Germline CDR1 DFQATT, CDR2 SNEGSKA (reference sequence). Trimming removed 4 bases at V and 6 bases at J, with 8 bases between. DNA for the CDR3: TGCAGTGCTACGCCGGGGGATACGCAGTATTTT. This encodes CSATPGDTQYF.

The J gene is TRBJ1-2, the V gene TRBV7-9; 10 bases are shared with TRBD1. Germline loops: CDR1 SEHNR, CDR2 FQNEAQ (reference sequence). The CDR3 has 14 amino acids. The J segment lost 4 bases and the V segment lost 1 base, leaving 0 bases of the junction unmatched. CDR3 sequence reads: CASSLGDRGYGYTF. CDR3 bases: TGTGCCAGCAGCTTAGGGGACAGGGGCTATGGCTACACCTTC. Together with reference TRBV7-9 and TRBJ1-2, the CDR3 gives the full variable domain: DTGVSQNPRHKITKRGQNVTFRCDPISEHNRLYWYRQTLGQGPEFLTYFQNEAQLEKSRLLSDRFSAERPKGSFSTLEIQRTEQGDSAMYLCASSLGDRGYGYTFGSGTRLTVV.

CDR3 sequence reads: CASRCQPREADPHSGNTIYF. In DNA, the CDR3 is TGTGCAAGTCGCTGCCAACCCAGGGAAGCCGACCCTCACTCTGGAAACACCATATATTTT. This rearrangement joins TRBV12-2 to TRBJ1-3; TRBD1, as called in the table, went unchecked against the DNA. TRBV12-2 constitutes a pseudogene. This CDR3 is 20 amino acids long.

CDR3: CASSAPGNEQFF. The CDR3 nucleotides read TGTGCCAGCTCCGCGCCCGGCAATGAGCAGTTCTTC. The V call is TRBV5-4, the J call TRBJ2-1, with D unresolved. V dropped 7 bases and J dropped 6 bases, with 11 bases sitting between them. CDR3 length: 12 amino acids. Per the germline V gene, CDR1 is SGHNT and CDR2 is YYREEE (reference sequence). The whole variable domain, remainder taken from reference TRBV5-4 and TRBJ2-1, is ETGVTQSPTHLIKTRGQQVTLRCSSQSGHNTVSWYQQALGQGPQFIFQYYREEENGRGNFPPRFSGLQFPNYSSELNVNALELDDSALYLCASSAPGNEQFFGPGTRLTVL.

V is TRBV7-2 and J is TRBJ1-3; D call uncertain. Trimming removed 6 bases from V and 3 bases from J, with 6 bases in between. This CDR3 has 12 amino acids. Germline assignment: CDR1 SGHTA and CDR2 FQGNSA. The CDR3, as DNA: TGTGCCAGCAGTCCCCTTGGAAACACCATATATTTT. Its protein product is CASSPLGNTIYF.

This chain connects TRBV11-2 to TRBJ1-1; tentatively, D is TRBD1 (5 bases). From germline, CDR1 is SGHAT and CDR2 FQNNGV. This CDR3 contains 13 residues. Between the trimmed V and J ends, which lost 6 bases and 4 bases, there was a span of 12 bases. The CDR3 loop reads CASRLAGGTEAFF. The CDR3 bases are TGTGCCAGCAGGCTTGCGGGGGGCACTGAAGCTTTCTTT.

This clone was seen a single time. At one boundary the junction diverges from the germline segment, which might be a read error. V usage is TRBV28 and J usage is TRBJ1-5; the D is unclear. Looked up from germline, CDR1 is MDHEN and CDR2 is SYDVKM. The CDR3 is made up of 14 amino acids. CDR3 protein: CVSSLLTRGQPQHF. The CDR3 bases are TGTGTCAGCAGTTTATTAACCCGGGGTCAGCCCCAGCATTTT.

Here the CDR3 reads CASSFGTSSYEQYF. The CDR3 nucleotides read TGTGCCAGCAGTTTCGGGACATCCTCCTACGAGCAGTACTTC. This rearrangement joins TRBV6-5 to TRBJ2-7; weak D call: TRBD1 (6 bases). V lost 4 bases and J 0 bases, leaving 10 bases between the germline ends. The CDR3 is made up of 14 amino acids. The germline V gene encodes CDR1 MNHEY and CDR2 SVGAGI.

This clone was counted ten times or more. This sequence joins TRBV29-1 and TRBJ1-2; 7 nucleotides line up with TRBD1. In germline, CDR1 is SQVTM, CDR2 ANQGSEA. The CDR3 runs 14 residues. With V trimmed by 3 bases and J by 4 bases, 8 bases remained unmatched. DNA of the CDR3: TGCAGCGTTGAGATAGACAGGGTAGGCTATGGCTACACCTTC. Translating it yields CSVEIDRVGYGYTF.

This chain's CDR3 is CASSEGLGGSSYNEQFF. Written as DNA, the CDR3 is TGTGCCAGCAGTGAAGGTCTAGGCGGGAGCTCCTACAATGAGCAGTTCTTC. The chain carries TRBV6-1 and TRBJ2-1; TRBD2 agrees at 7 bases. J lost 0 bases, V lost 1 base, and 6 bases had no gene match. The CDR3 totals 17 residues. CDR1 and CDR2 (germline): MNHNS, SASEGT.

V is TRBV7-9 and J is TRBJ2-6, with a weak D call TRBD2 (5 bases). Germline CDR1 reads SEHNR; CDR2 reads FQNEAQ (reference sequence). CDR3 length equals 16 residues. V was trimmed by 1 base and J by 6 bases, leaving 13 bases between them. CDR3 in DNA: TGTGCCAGCAGCTTAGTGACGGGGTTTGCGGCCAACGTCCTGACTTTC. This gives the protein CASSLVTGFAANVLTF.